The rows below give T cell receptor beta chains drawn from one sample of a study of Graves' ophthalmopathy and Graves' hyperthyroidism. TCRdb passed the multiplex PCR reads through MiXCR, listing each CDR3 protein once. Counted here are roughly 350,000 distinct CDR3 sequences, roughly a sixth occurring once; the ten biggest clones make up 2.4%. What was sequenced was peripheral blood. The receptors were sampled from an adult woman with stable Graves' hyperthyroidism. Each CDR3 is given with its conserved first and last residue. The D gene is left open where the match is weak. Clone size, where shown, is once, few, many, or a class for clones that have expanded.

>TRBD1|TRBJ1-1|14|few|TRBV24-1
TGTGCCACCAGTAAGACAGGGGGCGCGGCTGAAGCTTTCTTT
CATSKTGGAAEAFF
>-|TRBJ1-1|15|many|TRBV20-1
TGCAGTGCTAGGAGGGGGGTTTGGGCGGACACTGAAGCTTTCTTT
CSARRGVWADTEAFF
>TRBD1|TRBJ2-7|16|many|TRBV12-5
TGTGCTAGTGGTTTGGTATTGGGACAGGGATACTACGAGCAGTACTTC
CASGLVLGQGYYEQYF
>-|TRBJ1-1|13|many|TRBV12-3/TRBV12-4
TGTGCCAGCAGTTTCAGGACCTTCACTGAAGCTTTCTTT
CASSFRTFTEAFF
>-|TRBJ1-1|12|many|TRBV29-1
TGCAGCGTTGACGTGACCAACACTGAAGCTTTCTTT
CSVDVTNTEAFF
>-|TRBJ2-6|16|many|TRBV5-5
TGTGCCAGCAGCTTGATGGGGGCCTCTGGGGCCAACGTCCTGACTTTC
CASSLMGASGANVLTF
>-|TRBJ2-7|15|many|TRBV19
TGTGCCAGTAGGCAAACAGGGTCTAACTCCTACGAGCAGTACTTC
CASRQTGSNSYEQYF
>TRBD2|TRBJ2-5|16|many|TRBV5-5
TGTGCCAGCAGCGCAGGGACTAGCGTGCCCCAAGAGACCCAGTACTTC
CASSAGTSVPQETQYF
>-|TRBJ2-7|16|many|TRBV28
TGTGCCAGCACCCTTCGCGGGACGGGAGCTTCCTACGAGCAGTACTTC
CASTLRGTGASYEQYF
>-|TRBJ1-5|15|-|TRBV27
TGTGCCAGCAGTTTTAACGGCTATAGCAATCAGCCCCAGCATTTT
CASSFNGYSNQPQHF
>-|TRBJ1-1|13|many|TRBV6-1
TGTGCCAGCAGTGCCTACACGGGAGGGGAGGCTTTCTTT
CASSAYTGGEAFF
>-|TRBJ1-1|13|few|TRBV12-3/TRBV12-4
TGTGCCAGCAGCAGGACAGACCACACTGAAGCTTTCTTT
CASSRTDHTEAFF
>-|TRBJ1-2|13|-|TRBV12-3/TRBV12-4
TGTGCCAGCAGGGGTAGAGGCGAGTATGGCTACACCTTC
CASRGRGEYGYTF
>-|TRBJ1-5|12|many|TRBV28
TGTGCCAGCAGTTTAAGGACTCAGCCCCAGCATTTT
CASSLRTQPQHF
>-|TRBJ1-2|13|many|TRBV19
TGTGCCAGTAGTATGGGCGGTTCCTATGGCTACACCTTC
CASSMGGSYGYTF
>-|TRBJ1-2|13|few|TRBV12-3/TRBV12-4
TGTGCCAGCAGTGGACAAGGGGGTGCTGGCTACACCTTC
CASSGQGGAGYTF
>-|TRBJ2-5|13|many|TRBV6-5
TGTGCCAGCAGTCCGAGGGGCTGGGAGACCCAGTACTTC
CASSPRGWETQYF
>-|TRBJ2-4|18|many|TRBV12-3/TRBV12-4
TGTGCCAGCAGTTTAGCACTAGCTAAGAGATCCGCCAAAAACATTCAGTACTTC
CASSLALAKRSAKNIQYF
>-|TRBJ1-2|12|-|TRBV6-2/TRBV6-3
TGTGGCAGCAGTACTATGTACTATGGTTACACCTTC
CGSSTMYYGYTF
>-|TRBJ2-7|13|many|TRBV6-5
TGTGCCAGCAAACCGGCGGCGTCCTACGAGCAGTACTTC
CASKPAASYEQYF
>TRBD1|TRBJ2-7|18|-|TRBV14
TGTGCCAGCAGCCAAGATGAGGTAGACAGGGGAGGATCCTACGAGCAGTACTTC
CASSQDEVDRGGSYEQYF
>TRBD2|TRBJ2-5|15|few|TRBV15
TGTGCCACCAGCAGTGAACGGGGAGGGAGAGAGACCCAGTACTTC
CATSSERGGRETQYF
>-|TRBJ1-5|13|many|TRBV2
TGTGCCAGCAGTGGAAGGAACAATCAGCCCCAGCATTTT
CASSGRNNQPQHF
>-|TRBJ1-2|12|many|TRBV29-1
TGCAGCGTTGAAGGCTACTCCTATGGCTACACCTTC
CSVEGYSYGYTF
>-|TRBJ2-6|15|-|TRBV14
TGTGCCAGCAGACGCACAGGAGCTGGGGCCAACGTCCTGACTTTC
CASRRTGAGANVLTF
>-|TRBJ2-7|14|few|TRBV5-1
TGCGCCAGCAGGGCGGGCCTGGGAAACTACGAGCAGTACTTC
CASRAGLGNYEQYF
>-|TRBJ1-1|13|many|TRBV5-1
TGCGCCAGCAGTATCAGGGGTTACACTGAAGCTTTCTTT
CASSIRGYTEAFF
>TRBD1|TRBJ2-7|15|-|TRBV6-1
TGTGCCAGCAGTGGCTGGGACAGCCCCAAAGACGAGCAGTACTTC
CASSGWDSPKDEQYF
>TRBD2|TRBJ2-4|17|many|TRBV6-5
TGTGCCAGCAGTTACGACGGGGAGGGGTGGCGTAAAAACATTCAGTACTTC
CASSYDGEGWRKNIQYF
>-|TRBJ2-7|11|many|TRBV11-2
TGTGCCAGCAGCTCCCTAGACGAGCAGTACTTC
CASSSLDEQYF
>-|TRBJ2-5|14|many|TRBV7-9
TGTGCCAGCAGCCGTCTGGGGCAGTCAGAGACCCAGTACTTC
CASSRLGQSETQYF
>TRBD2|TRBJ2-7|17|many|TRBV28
TGTGCCAGCAGTTTCCTACCCGGGACTAGCGGGAGACTTGAGCAGTACTTC
CASSFLPGTSGRLEQYF
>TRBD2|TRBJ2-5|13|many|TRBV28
TGTGCCAGCGGATTAGCGGGAGAAGAGACCCAGTACTTC
CASGLAGEETQYF
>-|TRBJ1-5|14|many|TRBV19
TGTGCCAGTACCCCAGAATATAGCAATCAGCCCCAGCATTTT
CASTPEYSNQPQHF
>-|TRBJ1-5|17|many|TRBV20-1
TGCAGTGCTAGAGATTCCGTATTGGGGGCAAGCAATCAGCCCCAGCATTTT
CSARDSVLGASNQPQHF
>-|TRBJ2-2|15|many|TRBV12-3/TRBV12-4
TGTGCCAGCAGTTTATACGCAGCAGAGACCGGGGAGCTGTTTTTT
CASSLYAAETGELFF
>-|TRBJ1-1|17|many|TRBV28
TGTGCCAGCAGTCCCTTCTCCGGCCCGGGACCGACCACTGAAGCTTTCTTT
CASSPFSGPGPTTEAFF
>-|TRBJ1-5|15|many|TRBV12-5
TGTGCTAGTGGTTTGGACGGGGGGGGCTATCAGCCCCAGCATTTT
CASGLDGGGYQPQHF
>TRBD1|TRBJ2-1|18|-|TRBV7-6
TGTGCTAGCAGCTTATCGCTGACCGGGACAGGCGCGGCGAGTGAGCAGTTCTTC
CASSLSLTGTGAASEQFF
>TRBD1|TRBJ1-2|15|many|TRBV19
TGTGCCACCCTCGAACAGGGGGCGAATCGCTATGGCTACACCTTC
CATLEQGANRYGYTF
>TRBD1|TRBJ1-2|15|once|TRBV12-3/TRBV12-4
TGTGCCAGCAGCCCCCGAGACAGGGGATTTTATGGCTACACCTTC
CASSPRDRGFYGYTF
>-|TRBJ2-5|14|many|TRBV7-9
TGTGCCAGCAGCCCCCGGGACGAGGAAGAGACCCAGTACTTC
CASSPRDEEETQYF